The 18 T cell receptor beta chains given below trace back to one sample, sequenced in a study of early T cells in non-severe SARS-CoV-2 infection. TCRdb re-derived calls from the 5' RACE reads in MiXCR, one entry per CDR3 protein. The data contain around 57,000 distinct CDR3 sequences, 8% to 10% of them singletons. Input material: whole blood. The receptors were gathered from an adult who was a healthcare worker with PCR-confirmed SARS-CoV-2 infection or an uninfected control (not recorded which).

The sample holds many counts of this clonotype. The rearrangement joins TRBV29-1 to TRBJ2-7, with 11 bases identical to TRBD2. The CDR3 consists of 17 residues. Trimming at V came to 0 bases and at J to 3 bases, leaving 10 bases not matched to a gene. Per the germline V gene, CDR1 is SQVTM and CDR2 is ANQGSEA. The CDR3, as DNA: TGCAGCGTTGAAGATCCTACGGTTAGCGGGGGGGGCTACGAGCAGTACTTC. Translation: CSVEDPTVSGGGYEQYF.

This clonotype was seen a few times. J is TRBJ2-2 and V is TRBV3-1; no clear D gene. The germline gives CDR1 LGHDT, CDR2 YNNKEL (reference sequence). The CDR3 is 13 residues long. Trimming shortened V by 1 base and J by 6 bases, and 6 bases separated the two germline ends. The CDR3 region is CASSQVQAGELFF. CDR3 nucleotides: TGTGCCAGCAGCCAAGTGCAGGCCGGGGAGCTGTTTTTT.

The chain carries TRBV12-3 or TRBV12-4 and TRBJ1-1, with D unclear. V was pared by 6 bases and J by 5 bases, with 10 bases between. The length of the CDR3 is 12 residues. The DNA of the CDR3 is TGTGCCAGCAGCCATGGAAGTACTGAAGCTTTCTTT. Translation gives CASSHGSTEAFF.

This clonotype appeared many times. The chain carries TRBV7-3 and TRBJ1-1; D is perhaps TRBD1 (5 bases). V gave up 5 bases and J gave up 5 bases, with 18 bases separating them. CDR3 length: 15 amino acids. Germline V lookup: CDR1 SGHTA, CDR2 FQGTGA. This CDR3 is CASSPHGGRKTEAFF. The CDR3 nucleotides read TGTGCCAGCAGCCCACACGGGGGGAGGAAAACTGAAGCTTTCTTT.

This clonotype was found a few times. The V gene is TRBV19, the J gene TRBJ2-2, with D perhaps given as TRBD1 or TRBD2 (6 bases each). The V gene lost 7 bases and the J gene lost 5 bases, with 14 bases spanning the gap. The germline V gene encodes CDR1 LNHDA and CDR2 SQIVND (reference sequence). This CDR3 is built from 14 residues. CDR3 nucleotides: TGTGCCAGTAAGGGGGGACAAGAAACCGGGGAGCTGTTTTTT. Its translation: CASKGGQETGELFF.

This chain joins TRBV10-3 and TRBJ2-3; possible D gene TRBD2, 5 bases. The CDR3 length is 13 residues. Germline V gene data show CDR1 as ENHRY and CDR2 as SYGVKD. Trimming pared 7 bases from V and 6 bases from J, leaving 14 bases between. The CDR3 spells CAITRDAGDTQYF. Written as DNA, the CDR3 is TGTGCCATCACCCGGGATGCTGGGGATACGCAGTATTTT.

At least ten counts were recorded for this clonotype. The rearrangement links TRBV20-1 to TRBJ2-4; a possible D gene is TRBD2 (5 bases). Germline V gene sequence: CDR1 DFQATT, CDR2 SNEGSKA (reference sequence). The length of the CDR3 is 16 residues. V shed 1 base and J shed 0 bases, with 13 bases lying between them. The CDR3 sequence is CSARAGAELAKNIQYF. For the CDR3, the DNA is TGCAGTGCTAGAGCCGGAGCGGAGCTAGCCAAAAACATTCAGTACTTC.

This rearrangement joins TRBV12-3 or TRBV12-4 to TRBJ1-2; D is undetermined. This CDR3 is built from 13 residues. V was trimmed by 1 base and J by 4 bases, leaving 7 bases between them. CDR3 sequence reads: CASSLGVGYGYTF. The CDR3 DNA reads as TGTGCCAGCAGTTTAGGGGTGGGCTATGGCTACACCTTC.

The chain uses TRBV27 and TRBJ1-3; D gene ambiguous. Germline CDR1 and CDR2: MNHEY and SMNVEV (reference sequence). Trimming removed 5 bases at V and 2 bases at J, with 13 bases between. The CDR3 contains 15 residues. The DNA for the CDR3 is TGTGCCAGCAGTCCCCAGTCCGAAGCTGGAAACACCATATATTTT. It translates to CASSPQSEAGNTIYF.

There are many counts of this clonotype. This chain connects TRBV3-1 to TRBJ2-3; TRBD2 matches 14 bases. The junction had 3 bases not matched to a gene; V was cut back by 4 bases and J by 6 bases. Per germline, CDR1 LGHDT and CDR2 YNNKEL (reference sequence). CDR3 size: 15 residues. The CDR3 nucleotides read TGTGCCAGCAGCCCGACTAGCGGGAGGGCGGATACGCAGTATTTT. Its protein is CASSPTSGRADTQYF.

This clonotype showed up many times. This chain links TRBV20-1 with TRBJ1-2, with TRBD1 matching 7 bases. The V and J ends lost 0 bases and 8 bases, in that order; junction bases with no gene match: 6. The germline gives CDR1 DFQATT, CDR2 SNEGSKA (reference sequence). The CDR3 has 13 residues. CDR3 sequence: CSARDLTGDGYTF. The CDR3 DNA follows: TGCAGTGCTAGAGATCTAACAGGGGACGGCTACACCTTC.

The V and J genes are TRBV3-1 and TRBJ2-1, with D unresolved. This CDR3 is 15 amino acids long. The V gene lost 0 bases and the J gene lost 10 bases, with 16 bases spanning the gap. Germline V lookup: CDR1 LGHDT, CDR2 YNNKEL (reference sequence). The CDR3 protein is CASSQEGQALWEQFF. CDR3 sequence (DNA): TGTGCCAGCAGCCAAGAAGGCCAGGCCCTCTGGGAGCAGTTCTTC.

This clonotype was seen a handful of times. This chain links TRBV7-6 with TRBJ2-7; unclear D gene. This CDR3 is 13 amino acids long. Germline assignment: CDR1 SGHVS and CDR2 FNYEAQ. Trimming shortened V by 1 base and J by 2 bases, and 6 bases separated the two germline ends. CDR3 nucleotides: TGTGCCAGCAGCTTAGGTGGGACCTACGAGCAGTACTTC. Translation gives CASSLGGTYEQYF.

Only a few counts were recorded for this clonotype. The rearrangement joins TRBV27 to TRBJ2-7; tentatively, D is TRBD2 (6 bases). The CDR3 is 13 amino acids. V lost 5 bases and J lost 0, with 8 bases in between. The germline CDR1 and CDR2 sequences are MNHEY and SMNVEV (reference sequence). The CDR3 region is CASSPRGSYEQYF. For the CDR3, the DNA is TGTGCCAGCAGTCCGCGGGGCTCCTACGAGCAGTACTTC.

This clonotype was counted between two and nine times. This rearrangement joins TRBV11-2 to TRBJ2-3; possibly TRBD2 for D (5 bases). V lost 6 bases to trimming and J lost 0 bases, with 10 bases between them. This CDR3 contains 14 residues. Germline loops: CDR1 SGHAT, CDR2 FQNNGV. In DNA, the CDR3 is TGTGCCAGCAGGCAGAGCGGTAGCACAGATACGCAGTATTTT. Protein product: CASRQSGSTDTQYF.

This clonotype was counted many times. The gene calls are TRBV29-1 and TRBJ1-1; 7 bases fit TRBD1. Germline CDR1 and CDR2: SQVTM and ANQGSEA. The length of the CDR3 is 12 residues. V dropped 5 bases and J dropped 3; count of bases not matched to a gene: 3. CDR3 residues: CSVRQGDTEAFF. The CDR3 nucleotides are TGCAGCGTTCGACAGGGAGACACTGAAGCTTTCTTT.

The rearrangement uses TRBV7-3 and TRBJ2-2, with TRBD2 matching 11 bases. There are 16 residues in the CDR3. The V segment lost 1 base and the J segment 4 bases; nucleotides outside the gene matches: 2. Germline assignment: CDR1 SGHTA and CDR2 FQGTGA. CDR3: CASSLKTSGITGELFF. In DNA form, the CDR3 reads TGTGCCAGCAGCTTAAAGACTAGCGGGATCACCGGGGAGCTGTTTTTT. The variable domain in full, completed from reference TRBV7-3 and TRBJ2-2, reads GAGVSQTPSNKVTEKGKYVELRCDPISGHTALYWYRQSLGQGPEFLIYFQGTGAADDSGLPNDRFFAVRPEGSVSTLKIQRTERGDSAVYLCASSLKTSGITGELFFGEGSRLTVL.

There are many counts of this clonotype. This chain links TRBV24-1 with TRBJ2-7, with D perhaps being TRBD1 or TRBD2 (5 bases each). V was cut by 9 bases and J by 5 bases, with 10 bases left in between. From germline, CDR1 is KGHDR and CDR2 SFDVKD. The CDR3 runs to 11 residues. CDR3 DNA: TGTGCCACCGCCTGGGGGAACGAGCAGTACTTC. This codes for CATAWGNEQYF.